Listed below are T cell receptor beta chains from one sample, sequenced in a study of T cells expressing NK-cell markers. TCRdb re-called the 5' RACE reads; one entry per CDR3 protein, DNA not given. Seen in this sample are some 500,000 distinct CDR3 sequences; the ten most common clones hold around 1.4%. Material: blood T cells: a sorted CD56 or NKG2C T cell subset, CD4+ or CD8+ T cells, or bulk PBMC T cells (not recorded which). The receptors were sampled from a woman aged 45-65 years in good health. Each CDR3 is given with its conserved first and last residue.

j_call v_call cdr3_length cdr3_aa
TRBJ2-1 TRBV3-1 16 CASSPFGLAGRNEQFF
TRBJ2-1 TRBV5-1 14 CASSLVAGLNEQFF
TRBJ2-3 TRBV5-1 15 CASSSRLLNTDTQYF
TRBJ1-1 TRBV2 13 CASAPEMNTEAFF
TRBJ2-5 TRBV5-1 15 CASSQTSGGQETQYF
TRBJ2-3 TRBV12-3/TRBV12-4 16 CASSRTSGGTVDTQYF
TRBJ2-5 TRBV12-3/TRBV12-4 17 CASSFRVTVGAQETQYF
TRBJ2-7 TRBV30 14 CAWRKAGANHEQYF
TRBJ2-3 TRBV29-1 14 CSVPHRLRTDTQYF
TRBJ2-1 TRBV5-8 13 CASSFRLAGVKFF
TRBJ1-3 TRBV20-1 14 CSARDNRHGNTIYF